This T cell receptor (beta chain) is from a study of T-cell reconstitution after alpha-beta-depleted transplantation in children. The authors prepared the TCRbeta library with unique molecular identifiers. TCRdb independently ran MiXCR on the PCR reads; one entry per CDR3 protein. Here the sample spans about 500,000 distinct CDR3 sequences, 32% being singletons. This clonotype was seen only a few times. CDR1 is DFQATT, CDR2 SNEGSKA, per germline (reference sequence). Deletions cut 4 bases from V and 8 bases from J, with 9 bases between. CDR3 size: 11 residues. V usage is TRBV20-1 and J usage is TRBJ2-4; tentative D call: TRBD2 (6 bases). The receptor's source is a human donor who donated a stem cell graft to a child with aplastic anemia. The sequencing used PBMCs from the stem cell graft donor, collected from the stem cell graft. In DNA form, the CDR3 reads TGCAGTGCTAAGGACTATGACATTCAGTACTTC. It yields the protein CSAKDYDIQYF.